This TCR beta chain was profiled in a study of OX40 agonist ivuxolimab in advanced cancers. Study details: It was ivuxolimab, an agonistic anti-OX40 (CD134) antibody, that patients were treated with. Ivuxolimab doses were 0.01, 0.1, 0.3, 1.5, 3 or 10 mg/kg every 2 weeks. Whole-study findings and limits: Certain nonresponders likewise exhibited a low normalized T-cell clonal expansion.

This clone has only one observation. Its specificity is not known. CDR3 length: 18 amino acids. The V gene lost 2 bases and the J gene lost 0 bases, with 17 bases spanning the gap. From germline, CDR1 is MGHRA and CDR2 YSYEKL. Measured with immunoSEQ multiplex PCR; TCRdb has only the in-frame clones, and not every one. The sample has approximately 50,000 clones, approximately 88% seen once. The receptor comes from an adult with an advanced solid tumor such as melanoma, head and neck, liver or kidney cancer. This specimen consisted of CD4+ or CD8+ T cells sorted from blood, obtained in a trial of the OX40 agonist ivuxolimab. The chain joins TRBV4-1 to TRBJ1-5; D uncertain. CDR3 DNA: TGCGCCAGCAGCCAATATACCCCACGACAAAATAGCAATCAGCCCCAGCATTTT. It is translated as CASSQYTPRQNSNQPQHF.